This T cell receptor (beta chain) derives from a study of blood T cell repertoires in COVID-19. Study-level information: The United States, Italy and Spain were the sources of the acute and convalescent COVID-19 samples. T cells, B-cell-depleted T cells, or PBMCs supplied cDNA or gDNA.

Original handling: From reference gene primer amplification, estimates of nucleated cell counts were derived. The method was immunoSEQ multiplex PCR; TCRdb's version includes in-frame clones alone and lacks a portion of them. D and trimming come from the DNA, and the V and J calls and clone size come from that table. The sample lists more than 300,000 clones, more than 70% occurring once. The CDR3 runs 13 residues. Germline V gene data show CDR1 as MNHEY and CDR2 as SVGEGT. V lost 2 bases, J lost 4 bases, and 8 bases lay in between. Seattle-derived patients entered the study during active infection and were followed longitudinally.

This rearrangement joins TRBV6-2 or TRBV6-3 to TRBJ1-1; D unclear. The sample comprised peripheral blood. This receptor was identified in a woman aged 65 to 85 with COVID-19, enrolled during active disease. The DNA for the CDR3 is TGTGCCAGCAGTTACGGTTGGAGCACTGAAGCTTTCTTT. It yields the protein CASSYGWSTEAFF.